This is a list of T cell receptor beta chains from one sample in a study of early T cells in non-severe SARS-CoV-2 infection. TCRdb fed the 5' RACE reads into MiXCR, producing one record per CDR3 protein. The sample contains around 53,000 distinct CDR3 sequences, about 10% of which appear only once. The sample taken for sequencing was whole blood. Receptor source: an adult who was a healthcare worker with PCR-confirmed SARS-CoV-2 infection or an uninfected control (not recorded which). Both conserved end residues are part of each CDR3. The order of the fields is CDR3 length, V gene, clone size, D gene, J gene, CDR3 protein, CDR3 DNA. A D gene is named only where the DNA matches it firmly. The size field is filled for only some rows; it gives once, few, many or a size class.

length: 16; V: TRBV7-9; size: few; D: TRBD2; J: TRBJ2-1; CDR3: CASSLYSGSAYNEQFF; DNA: TGTGCCAGCAGCTTATATAGCGGGAGCGCCTACAATGAGCAGTTCTTC
length: 15; V: TRBV20-1; size: few; D: TRBD1; J: TRBJ1-1; CDR3: CSARDFGQGSTEAFF; DNA: TGCAGTGCTAGAGATTTCGGACAGGGAAGCACTGAAGCTTTCTTT
length: 14; V: TRBV11-2; size: NA; D: TRBD1; J: TRBJ2-7; CDR3: CASSSTGQVYEQYF; DNA: TGTGCCAGCAGCTCTACGGGACAGGTATACGAGCAGTACTTC
length: 16; V: TRBV11-2; size: many; D: NA; J: TRBJ2-1; CDR3: CASSILVSSSYNEQFF; DNA: TGTGCCAGCAGCATACTAGTTTCTAGCTCCTACAATGAGCAGTTCTTC
length: 16; V: TRBV27; size: many; D: NA; J: TRBJ2-3; CDR3: CASSLGGWGRADTQYF; DNA: TGTGCCAGCAGTTTAGGGGGTTGGGGCAGGGCAGATACGCAGTATTTT
length: 15; V: TRBV4-1; size: NA; D: NA; J: TRBJ2-7; CDR3: CASSQNLARVYEQYF; DNA: TGCGCCAGCAGCCAAAACCTAGCGAGAGTCTACGAGCAGTACTTC
length: 13; V: TRBV27; size: few; D: NA; J: TRBJ2-7; CDR3: CASSFRTSYEQYF; DNA: TGTGCCAGCAGTTTTCGGACGTCCTACGAGCAGTACTTC
length: 13; V: TRBV24-1; size: few; D: TRBD2; J: TRBJ2-1; CDR3: CATGLAGYNEQFF; DNA: TGTGCCACCGGACTAGCGGGATACAATGAGCAGTTCTTC
length: 18; V: TRBV2; size: many; D: TRBD1; J: TRBJ2-6; CDR3: CASTTTGTGPTGANVLTF; DNA: TGTGCCAGCACCACAACGGGGACAGGGCCTACTGGGGCCAACGTCCTGACTTTC
length: 10; V: TRBV29-1; size: many; D: NA; J: TRBJ2-1; CDR3: CSGEENEQFF; DNA: TGCAGCGGCGAGGAGAATGAGCAGTTCTTC
length: 15; V: TRBV30; size: many; D: NA; J: TRBJ1-2; CDR3: CAWSVRVATNYGYTF; DNA: TGTGCCTGGAGTGTACGGGTCGCAACTAACTATGGCTACACCTTC
length: 15; V: TRBV27; size: once; D: NA; J: TRBJ2-7; CDR3: CASSYWAGTTYEQYF; DNA: TGTGCCAGCAGTTATTGGGCCGGGACAACCTACGAGCAGTACTTC
length: 16; V: TRBV15; size: few; D: TRBD2; J: TRBJ2-1; CDR3: CATSRDLAGVGNEQFF; DNA: TGTGCCACCAGCAGAGACCTAGCGGGAGTAGGCAATGAGCAGTTCTTC
length: 13; V: TRBV19; size: few; D: NA; J: TRBJ2-1; CDR3: CASSITREEEQFF; DNA: TGTGCCAGTAGTATAACAAGGGAAGAGGAGCAGTTCTTC
length: 15; V: TRBV28; size: NA; D: TRBD1; J: TRBJ2-5; CDR3: CASSLWGQGGETQYF; DNA: TGTGCCAGCAGTTTATGGGGACAGGGAGGCGAGACCCAGTACTTC
length: 13; V: TRBV3-1; size: few; D: TRBD1; J: TRBJ1-2; CDR3: CASSLKDRNGYTF; DNA: TGTGCCAGCAGCCTTAAGGACAGGAATGGCTACACCTTC
length: 12; V: TRBV29-1; size: NA; D: NA; J: TRBJ1-2; CDR3: CSAVEATYGYTF; DNA: TGCAGCGCAGTGGAGGCGACCTATGGCTACACCTTC
length: 13; V: TRBV7-7; size: few; D: NA; J: TRBJ2-5; CDR3: CASSLKGEETQYF; DNA: TGTGCCAGCAGCTTAAAAGGGGAAGAGACCCAGTACTTC
length: 16; V: TRBV28; size: few; D: TRBD2; J: TRBJ2-1; CDR3: CASRPGEDLAGNEQFF; DNA: TGTGCCAGCAGACCAGGAGAGGACCTAGCGGGGAATGAGCAGTTCTTC
length: 15; V: TRBV2; size: few; D: NA; J: TRBJ2-7; CDR3: CASSEQGPNSYEQYF; DNA: TGTGCCAGCAGTGAACAGGGACCGAACTCCTACGAGCAGTACTTC
length: 12; V: TRBV20-1; size: many; D: NA; J: TRBJ1-2; CDR3: CSAGTDNYGYTF; DNA: TGCAGTGCGGGGACGGACAACTATGGCTACACCTTC
length: 13; V: TRBV10-2; size: many; D: NA; J: TRBJ1-5; CDR3: CASSEGAVQPQHF; DNA: TGCGCCAGCAGTGAGGGGGCGGTTCAGCCCCAGCATTTT
length: 15; V: TRBV7-9; size: many; D: TRBD2; J: TRBJ2-1; CDR3: CASSSPGTSANEQFF; DNA: TGTGCCAGCAGTTCCCCCGGGACTAGCGCCAATGAGCAGTTCTTC